The 7 T cell receptor beta chains in this list originate from one sample, sequenced in a study of T cells in Graves' hyperthyroidism and ophthalmopathy. From RNA transcripts, TCR beta CDR3 regions were amplified. In the first-round RT-PCR of the TCR CDR3, the HTBI primer set was used. One entry per CDR3 protein results from TCRdb running MiXCR on the multiplex PCR reads. The sample yields approximately 400,000 distinct CDR3 sequences, 19% seen once. The sequencing input was blood. The receptor source for this set is a woman between 18 and 30 years old with Graves' hyperthyroidism.

As DNA, the CDR3 is TGTGCCAGCAGGCCCTCCGGGACGGGGAAAGAGACCCAGTACTTC. This gives the protein CASRPSGTGKETQYF. The chain has TRBV28 and TRBJ2-5; the D call may be TRBD1 or TRBD2 (5 bases each). Trimming shortened V by 6 bases and J by 3 bases, and 17 bases separated the two germline ends. The CDR3 spans 15 residues. Germline assignment: CDR1 MDHEN and CDR2 SYDVKM.

This clonotype appeared many times. This chain links TRBV28 with TRBJ2-7; D might be TRBD1 (5 bases). The CDR3 length is 17 residues. The germline V gene has CDR1 MDHEN and CDR2 SYDVKM. Trimming pared 4 bases from V and 1 base from J, leaving 20 bases between. The CDR3, as DNA: TGTGCCAGCAGTTCCCCCCGTGTAAGGACATCTTCCTACGAGCAGTACTTC. Encoded protein: CASSSPRVRTSSYEQYF.

The genes are TRBV10-3 and TRBJ2-5; 9 bases match TRBD1. The length of the CDR3 is 14 residues. J was trimmed by 2 bases and V by 2 bases; bases with no gene match: 0. Germline V gene lookup returns CDR1 ENHRY and CDR2 SYGVKD. CDR3 nucleotides: TGTGCCATCAGTGAGGACAGGGGGCAAGAGACCCAGTACTTC. Encoded protein: CAISEDRGQETQYF.

About this clonotype: This may come from a read error, since a much larger clone is one base off. V gene TRBV6-1 combines with J gene TRBJ1-1; perhaps TRBD1 as D (6 bases). Germline V lookup: CDR1 MNHNS, CDR2 SASEGT. Trimming removed 6 bases from V and 6 bases from J, with 26 bases in between. This CDR3 has 17 amino acids. This CDR3 reads CASRRPSKRGGHAEAFF. The DNA of the CDR3 is TGTGCCAGCAGAAGACCTTCGAAGAGGGGGGGACACGCTGAAGCTTTCTTT.

This clonotype was seen only a few times. This chain's CDR3 is CASSHGTGTYEQYF. The DNA of the CDR3 is TGTGCCAGCAGCCATGGGACAGGAACCTACGAGCAGTACTTC. The chain is built from TRBV3-1 and TRBJ2-7; 8 bases are shared with TRBD1. The germline gives CDR1 LGHDT, CDR2 YNNKEL (reference sequence). The CDR3 runs to 14 residues. The V segment lost 3 bases and the J segment 2 bases; nucleotides outside the gene matches: 3.

This clonotype was seen at least ten times. The CDR3 loop is CASMQGRQPQHF. In DNA form, the CDR3 reads TGTGCCAGCATGCAGGGCCGGCAGCCCCAGCATTTT. The J gene is TRBJ1-5, the V gene TRBV6-1, with D perhaps TRBD1 (5 bases). V lost 7 bases and J 7 bases, leaving 11 bases between the germline ends. Germline loops: CDR1 MNHNS, CDR2 SASEGT. CDR3 size: 12 residues.

This clonotype was counted a few times. V is TRBV7-9 and J is TRBJ2-5; D might be TRBD1 (5 bases). This CDR3 comprises 13 residues. The V gene lost 7 bases and the J gene lost 2 bases, with 11 bases spanning the gap. Germline V gene sequence: CDR1 SEHNR, CDR2 FQNEAQ (reference sequence). CDR3 bases: TGTGCCAGCACCCTGGACACACAAGAGACCCAGTACTTC. It yields the protein CASTLDTQETQYF.